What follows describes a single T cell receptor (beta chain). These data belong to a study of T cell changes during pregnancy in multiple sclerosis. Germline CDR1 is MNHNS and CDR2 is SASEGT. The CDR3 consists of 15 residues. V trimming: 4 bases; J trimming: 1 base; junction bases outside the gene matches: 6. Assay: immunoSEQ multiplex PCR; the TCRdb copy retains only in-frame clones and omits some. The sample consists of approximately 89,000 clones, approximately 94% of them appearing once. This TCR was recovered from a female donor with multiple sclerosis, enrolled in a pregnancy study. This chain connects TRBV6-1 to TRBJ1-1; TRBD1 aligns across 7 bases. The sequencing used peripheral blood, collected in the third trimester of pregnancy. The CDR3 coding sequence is TGTGCCAGCAGTGTTAAACAGGGGCCGAACACTGAAGCTTTCTTT. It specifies CASSVKQGPNTEAFF.